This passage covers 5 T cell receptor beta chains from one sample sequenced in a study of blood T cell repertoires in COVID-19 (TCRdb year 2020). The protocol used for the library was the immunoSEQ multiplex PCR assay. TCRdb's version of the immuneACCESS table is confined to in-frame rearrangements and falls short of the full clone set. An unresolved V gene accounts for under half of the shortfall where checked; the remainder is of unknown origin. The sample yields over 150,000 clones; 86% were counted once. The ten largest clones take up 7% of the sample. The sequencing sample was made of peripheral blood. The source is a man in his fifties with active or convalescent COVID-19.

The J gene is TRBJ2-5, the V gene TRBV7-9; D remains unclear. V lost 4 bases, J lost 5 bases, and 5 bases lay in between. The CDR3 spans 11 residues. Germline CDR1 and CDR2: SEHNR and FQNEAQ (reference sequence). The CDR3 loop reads CASSSQETQYF. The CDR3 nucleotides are TGTGCCAGCAGCTCACAGGAGACCCAGTACTTC.

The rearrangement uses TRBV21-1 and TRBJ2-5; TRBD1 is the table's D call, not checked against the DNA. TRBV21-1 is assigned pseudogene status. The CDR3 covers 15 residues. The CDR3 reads CASSKERVQGGTQYF. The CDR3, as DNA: TGTGCCAGCAGCAAAGAAAGAGTACAGGGTGGGACCCAGTACTTC.

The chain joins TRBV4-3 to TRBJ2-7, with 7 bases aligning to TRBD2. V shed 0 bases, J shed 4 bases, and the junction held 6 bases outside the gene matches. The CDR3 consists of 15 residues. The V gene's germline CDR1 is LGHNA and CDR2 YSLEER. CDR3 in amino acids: CASSQDNRGEYEQYF. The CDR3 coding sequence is TGCGCCAGCAGCCAAGATAACCGGGGGGAATACGAGCAGTACTTC.

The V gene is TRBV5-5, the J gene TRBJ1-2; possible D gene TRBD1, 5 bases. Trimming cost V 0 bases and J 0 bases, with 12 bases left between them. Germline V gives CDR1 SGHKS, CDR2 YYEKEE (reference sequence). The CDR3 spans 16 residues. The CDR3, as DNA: TGTGCCAGCAGCTTGGTTCCGACAGCCTCTAACTATGGCTACACCTTC. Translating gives CASSLVPTASNYGYTF.

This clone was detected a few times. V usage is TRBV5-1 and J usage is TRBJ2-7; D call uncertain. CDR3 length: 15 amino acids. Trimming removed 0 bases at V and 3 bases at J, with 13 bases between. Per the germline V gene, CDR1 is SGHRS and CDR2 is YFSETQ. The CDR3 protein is CASSLDSTSLYEQYF. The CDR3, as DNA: TGCGCCAGCAGCTTGGACTCTACCTCCCTCTACGAGCAGTACTTC. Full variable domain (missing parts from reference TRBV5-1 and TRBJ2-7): KAGVTQTPRYLIKTRGQQVTLSCSPISGHRSVSWYQQTPGQGLQFLFEYFSETQRNKGNFPGRFSGRQFSNSRSEMNVSTLELGDSALYLCASSLDSTSLYEQYFGPGTRLTVT.